Listed below are T cell receptor beta chains from one sample, sequenced in a study of identical twins. One entry per CDR3 protein, called by TCRdb with MiXCR from the 5' RACE reads. The sample has approximately 230,000 distinct CDR3 sequences, roughly an eighth seen once; the top ten hold 8.8%. Sequencing used memory (CD45RO+) T cells sorted from blood. Receptors were obtained from a young woman in good health. Each CDR3 is given without its conserved first and last residue.

TRBJ2-1	TRBV6-6	ASQGTSGNEQF
TRBJ2-3	TRBV7-2	ASSPDRPSTDTQY
TRBJ2-7	TRBV12-3/TRBV12-4	ASSLAGSTYEQY
TRBJ2-5	TRBV5-6	ASSSPGQGETQY
TRBJ2-4	TRBV29-1	SVGDGENIQY
TRBJ2-7	TRBV12-3/TRBV12-4	ASRGRTGGFEQY
TRBJ1-6	TRBV12-3/TRBV12-4	ASRGQADSPLH
TRBJ2-7	TRBV9	ASSVGGHNSYEQY
TRBJ2-7	TRBV20-1	SATDDRVGEQY
TRBJ2-3	TRBV15	ATSRDFAGGTDTQY
TRBJ1-2	TRBV12-3/TRBV12-4	ASSLTRGRVGYT
TRBJ1-5	TRBV19	ASSGQDVQPQH
TRBJ2-7	TRBV21-1	ASSKAGQGANEQY
TRBJ1-1	TRBV6-5	ASSWGQTNTEAF
TRBJ2-5	TRBV20-1	SAKGTSGTQETQY
TRBJ2-1	TRBV7-8	ASSQMREADNEQF
TRBJ2-1	TRBV6-2/TRBV6-3	ASRPTSGRTHNEQF
TRBJ2-6	TRBV2	ASNGADFSGANVLT
TRBJ2-3	TRBV20-1	SAGGGTSGESRDTQY
TRBJ2-7	TRBV12-3/TRBV12-4	ASSLQGAVYEQY
TRBJ2-1	TRBV7-2	ASSLSLGETQF
TRBJ2-1	TRBV3-1	ASCQDKGQLATNEQF
TRBJ2-1	TRBV10-3	AISEWTSGGSSYNEQF
TRBJ2-5	TRBV7-9	ASSLFGGQETQY
TRBJ2-3	TRBV5-1	ASSSVGTGTQY
TRBJ2-5	TRBV20-1	SARTFGGTMAKTQY
TRBJ1-5	TRBV20-1	SASNRVNQPQH
TRBJ2-4	TRBV5-1	ASSSDRAGDIQY
TRBJ2-1	TRBV2	ASSEGVYTITGADEQF
TRBJ2-7	TRBV27	ASSLADSSYEQY
TRBJ1-5	TRBV7-2	ASSNRQGGNQPQH
TRBJ2-5	TRBV15	ATSGQGGRTQY
TRBJ2-1	TRBV4-2	ASSRTGWTSGGEYNEQF
TRBJ2-1	TRBV4-3	ASSQAARSYNEQF
TRBJ1-1	TRBV27	ASSKTGPNTEAF
TRBJ1-1	TRBV6-5	ASSYSHGTDNTEAF
TRBJ2-4	TRBV29-1	SVLIAKNIQY
TRBJ2-7	TRBV20-1	SAPSLAGVSYEQY
TRBJ2-3	TRBV12-3/TRBV12-4	ASRSSDRTDTQY
TRBJ2-5	TRBV30	AWSSGLQETQY
TRBJ1-3	TRBV5-1	ASSLMGDSGNTIY
TRBJ2-3	TRBV5-1	ASSLDRDTQY
TRBJ2-2	TRBV7-2	ASSLKRGTNTGELF
TRBJ2-6	TRBV3-1	ASSPHHMVGANVLT
TRBJ1-5	TRBV12-3/TRBV12-4	ASSQDRGRGQPQH
TRBJ2-1	TRBV2	ASSGPSGRSSEQF
TRBJ2-4	TRBV30	AWSVWGYENIQY
TRBJ2-5	TRBV10-3	AYGGVPGNQETQY
TRBJ2-1	TRBV20-1	SAKPRRYNEQF
TRBJ2-1	TRBV7-9	ASSPGGTYNEQF
TRBJ2-7	TRBV28	ASSWPGQTTYEQY
TRBJ2-1	TRBV27	ASSFEGPYNEQF